A selection of T cell receptor beta chains follows, all from one sample in a study of T cells in Graves' hyperthyroidism and ophthalmopathy. Via MiXCR, TCRdb re-called the multiplex PCR reads, giving one row per CDR3 protein. The sample has over 150,000 distinct CDR3 sequences, roughly a sixth seen once. The sequenced material came from blood. Receptors were obtained from a woman aged 50 to 60 with Graves' hyperthyroidism. The CDR3 runs from the conserved cysteine through the conserved F or W. D genes are given only for firm matches.

V gene	J gene	D gene	CDR3 protein
TRBV7-9	TRBJ2-5	NA	CASSSLRPSGETQYF
TRBV7-3	TRBJ2-1	NA	CASSLTGTHNEQFF
TRBV11-2	TRBJ2-7	NA	CASSLGFLEQYF
TRBV27	TRBJ2-3	TRBD1	CASNHRGRLTDTQYF
TRBV20-1	TRBJ2-3	NA	CSARDHWANGSTDTQYF
TRBV18	TRBJ1-1	NA	CASSPPSVNTEAFF
TRBV30	TRBJ2-7	NA	CAWTLAIPSYEQYF
TRBV19	TRBJ1-3	NA	CASSNPGILENTIYF
TRBV9	TRBJ2-7	NA	CASSVGQAPSYEQYF
TRBV12-5	TRBJ2-7	NA	CASGPSQGVPTGEQYF
TRBV7-8	TRBJ2-1	TRBD2	CASSLLGLAGGSSYNEQFF
TRBV7-2	TRBJ1-6	NA	CASSPSRTRAGSPLHF
TRBV6-1	TRBJ2-1	TRBD2	CASSRNPGTSEEQFF
TRBV12-3/TRBV12-4	TRBJ1-6	TRBD1	CASTIDRADNSPLHF
TRBV6-6	TRBJ2-7	NA	CASSYRLEYEQYF
TRBV7-3	TRBJ2-5	TRBD2	CAPSGRDQETQYF
TRBV12-3/TRBV12-4	TRBJ1-1	NA	CASSPGRRVIEAFF
TRBV13	TRBJ2-7	TRBD2	CASSYFRTSGYEQYF
TRBV28	TRBJ1-5	NA	CAITRTLSNQPQHF
TRBV12-3/TRBV12-4	TRBJ1-2	TRBD1	CASSLSGQGTGYTF
TRBV20-1	TRBJ2-1	NA	CSARGLGTAAYNEQFF
TRBV19	TRBJ2-7	TRBD2	CASSRLAGTPSYEQYF
TRBV12-5	TRBJ2-3	TRBD1	CASGLGQGPDTQYF
TRBV6-1	TRBJ1-2	NA	CASSEGMVNYGYTF
TRBV19	TRBJ2-5	NA	CASSSRRAGTETQYF
TRBV18	TRBJ2-3	TRBD2	CASSPQRLAGLTDTQYF
TRBV11-3	TRBJ2-5	NA	CASSLGPPETQYF
TRBV7-3	TRBJ2-1	TRBD1	CASSLSRGHNEQFF
TRBV10-3	TRBJ2-7	NA	CAITFGTHSSYEQYF
TRBV6-1	TRBJ2-7	NA	CASSETLYEQYF
TRBV20-1	TRBJ1-6	TRBD1	CSARDGFGQGDRSYNSPLHF
TRBV5-1	TRBJ2-5	TRBD2	CASSSGTSGSRAKETQYF
TRBV7-6	TRBJ2-7	TRBD2	CASSLLSGSYEQYF
TRBV20-1	TRBJ2-7	NA	CSASQGHEQYF
TRBV7-6	TRBJ2-7	NA	CASSLGGGLTYEQYF
TRBV20-1	TRBJ2-4	NA	CSASSRGYIQYF
TRBV6-1	TRBJ1-3	NA	CASRHNPRGNTIYF
TRBV12-5	TRBJ2-2	TRBD2	CASGQSEGLADNTGELFF
TRBV24-1	TRBJ1-3	TRBD1	CATSETGGDGNTIYF
TRBV18	TRBJ2-1	TRBD2	CASSPGRALGLAGYNEQFF
TRBV11-3	TRBJ2-2	TRBD1	CASSLRQGVGTGELFF
TRBV27	TRBJ1-6	TRBD1	CASRPLGTGDSPLHF
TRBV20-1	TRBJ2-3	TRBD2	CSAKTSGVHTDTQYF
TRBV11-2	TRBJ1-1	NA	CASSPRTEAFF
TRBV4-1	TRBJ2-4	TRBD2	CASSQDGLAGQLAKNIQYF
TRBV7-6	TRBJ2-3	NA	CASSLNPQGLPYTDTQYF
TRBV2	TRBJ1-2	NA	CASKRQLDYGYTF
TRBV6-1	TRBJ1-5	NA	CASSRAPGGNQPQHF
TRBV6-2/TRBV6-3	TRBJ2-7	TRBD2	CASRTAALAEGTYEQYF
TRBV7-9	TRBJ2-4	NA	CASSPPRGWEAKNIQYF